This T cell receptor beta chain originates from a study of graft-versus-host responses after intestinal transplantation. This CDR3 spans 13 amino acids. Between the trimmed V and J ends, which lost 0 bases and 1 base, there was a span of 6 bases. The V gene's germline CDR1 is SQVTM and CDR2 ANQGSEA. Of note for this clone: Its cognate antigen is unknown.

Sequenced by immunoSEQ multiplex PCR; TCRdb stores in-frame clones only, minus some. The profile covers about 39,000 clones, with roughly 95% appearing a single time and 0.2% to 0.25% taken by the ten largest. This chain uses TRBV29-1 with TRBJ1-1; the D gene is possibly TRBD1 (5 bases). The sample here was unstimulated CD8+ T cells sorted from spleen or lymph node cells, taken before transplant. The origin of this receptor is a human donor who was the organ donor for an intestinal transplant. CDR3 protein: CSVEDGGNTEAFF. In DNA, the CDR3 is TGCAGCGTTGAAGATGGGGGGAACACTGAAGCTTTCTTT.